By its share, the clone carrying this T cell receptor (beta chain) is medium-sized. These data originate in a study of immune characterization of retroperitoneal liposarcoma. The length of the CDR3 is 13 residues. V lost 5 bases, J lost 13 bases, and 18 bases lay in between. In germline, CDR1 is SGHVT, CDR2 SQSDAQ. TCRdb recomputed calls from the PCR reads with MiXCR, one row per CDR3 protein. The sample contains about 11,000 distinct CDR3 sequences, 45% to 55% of which appear only once. Sequencing input: tumor tissue. The receptor was derived from a female donor with retroperitoneal liposarcoma. The rearrangement joins TRBV7-4 to TRBJ2-1; a possible D gene is TRBD2 (5 bases). The CDR3 is CASSRTGSETQFF. In nucleotides, the CDR3 is TGTGCCAGCAGCAGGACGGGGTCAGAGACCCAGTTCTTC.